The clone carrying this T cell receptor beta chain occurred many times. The data were taken from a study of T cells in Graves' hyperthyroidism and ophthalmopathy. RNA transcripts yielded amplified TCR beta CDR3 regions. With the HTBI primer set, the TCR CDR3 went through a first round of RT-PCR. TCRdb analysed the multiplex PCR reads with MiXCR anew, one entry per CDR3 protein. The table has approximately 430,000 distinct CDR3 sequences, more than 15% seen once. From roughly 10 ml of fresh peripheral blood, PBMCs were isolated. V was clipped by 3 bases and J by 4 bases; unmatched bases: 7. This CDR3 is built from 16 residues.

The sequence derives from a young woman with Graves' hyperthyroidism. What was sequenced was blood. The rearrangement joins TRBV12-3 or TRBV12-4 to TRBJ2-1; 9 bases line up with TRBD2. The CDR3: CASSLGRAGGYNEQFF. CDR3 sequence (DNA): TGTGCCAGCAGTTTGGGTCGAGCGGGGGGTTACAATGAGCAGTTCTTC.